The 23 T cell receptor beta chains listed next were all sequenced from one sample in a study of T-cell memory formation after mild COVID-19. MiXCR, run by TCRdb on the 5' RACE reads, gives a single entry per CDR3 protein. Of 190,000 or so distinct CDR3 sequences listed, more than 9% were seen once; the top ten hold 3% to 3.5%. The material sequenced was PBMCs or a T cell subset sorted from them (not recorded which). Receptor source: a man aged 18 to 29 who had mild COVID-19 (a few samples of this study predate the infection). Cell type and time point are not known.

This chain links TRBV7-3 with TRBJ1-2; no reliable D call. The V end lost 2 bases, the J end lost 5 bases, and 9 bases lay between the germline ends. This CDR3 has 13 residues. CDR1 is SGHTA, CDR2 FQGTGA, per germline. The CDR3 DNA reads TGTGCCAGCAGCTTAGGCCAACCATATGGCTACACCTTC. Protein product: CASSLGQPYGYTF.

The chain employs TRBV7-3 and TRBJ2-3; 14 bases align to TRBD2. The CDR3 spans 18 residues. Germline values: CDR1 SGHTA, CDR2 FQGTGA. The V and J ends lost 4 bases and 9 bases, in that order; junction bases with no gene match: 15. CDR3: CASSSGTSGGRSRGTQYF. The CDR3 coding sequence is TGTGCCAGCAGCTCTGGGACTAGCGGGGGACGGTCAAGGGGGACGCAGTATTTT.

This clonotype was seen more than once but under ten times. This chain links TRBV7-9 with TRBJ1-1, with D hard to call. CDR3 length: 14 residues. Germline CDR1 is SEHNR and CDR2 is FQNEAQ (reference sequence). V shed 3 bases and J shed 1 base, with 9 bases lying between them. CDR3 amino acids: CASSLRESNTEAFF. CDR3 DNA sequence: TGTGCCAGCAGCTTGCGGGAGTCGAACACTGAAGCTTTCTTT.

The chain joins TRBV7-9 to TRBJ1-5; D gene unclear. Between the trimmed V and J ends, which lost 1 base and 6 bases, there was a span of 10 bases. CDR3 length: 14 amino acids. Germline CDR1 and CDR2: SEHNR and FQNEAQ (reference sequence). CDR3 nucleotide sequence: TGTGCCAGCAGCTTAGATGAGCGTACTCAGCCCCAGCATTTT. As protein: CASSLDERTQPQHF.

A note on this clonotype: With a much larger clone just one base away, this may be a read error. This sequence joins TRBV7-8 and TRBJ1-2; tentatively, D is TRBD1 (5 bases). V was pared by 5 bases and J by 7 bases, with 14 bases between. The germline CDR1 and CDR2 sequences are SGHVS and FQNEAQ. CDR3 size: 13 residues. The CDR3 DNA is TGTGCCAGCAGCCCCGGGGCAAATAGTGGCTACACCTTC. Translated, it gives CASSPGANSGYTF. The whole variable domain, filled in from reference TRBV7-8 and TRBJ1-2, reads GAGVSQSPRYKVAKRGQDVALRCDPISGHVSLFWYQQALGQGPEFLTYFQNEAQLDKSGLPSDRFFAERPEGSVSTLKIQRTQQEDSAVYLCASSPGANSGYTFGSGTRLTVV.

The chain links TRBV7-2 to TRBJ1-2, with D uncertain. Trimming took off 6 bases at V and 2 bases at J, with 10 bases between the two ends. Germline V gene data show CDR1 as SGHTA and CDR2 as FQGNSA. The CDR3 runs to 13 residues. The CDR3 bases are TGTGCCAGCAGGAGTACAGAAAACTATGGCTACACCTTC. This gives the protein CASRSTENYGYTF.

As to this clonotype: Being one base from a much bigger clone, this may be a read error. The chain links TRBV9 to TRBJ1-1, with TRBD1 matching 8 bases. Per the germline V gene, CDR1 is SGDLS and CDR2 is YYNGEE. The CDR3 is 13 residues long. Trimming cost V 2 bases and J 3 bases; bases outside gene matches: 0. CDR3 region: CASSVDRDTEAFF. In nucleotides, the CDR3 is TGTGCCAGCAGCGTGGACAGGGACACTGAAGCTTTCTTT.

This clonotype was counted a few times. The chain carries TRBV7-3 and TRBJ1-1; D may be TRBD1 (5 bases). The V gene's germline CDR1 is SGHTA and CDR2 FQGTGA. Trimming took off 5 bases at V and 4 bases at J, with 11 bases between the two ends. This CDR3 is 13 amino acids long. The CDR3 spells CASSKVGGTEAFF. The CDR3 DNA is TGTGCCAGCAGCAAGGTGGGGGGCACTGAAGCTTTCTTT.

The genes are TRBV18 and TRBJ2-4; 9 nucleotides align to TRBD1. Looked up from germline, CDR1 is KGHSH and CDR2 is LQKENI. Losses at the gene ends were 5 bases for V and 2 bases for J; bases not matched to a gene: 7. The CDR3 consists of 16 residues. Here the CDR3 DNA reads TGTGCCAGCTCATCGGGACAGGGTGGTTCCAAAAACATTCAGTACTTC. It translates to CASSSGQGGSKNIQYF.

A few counts support this clonotype. This chain links TRBV7-9 with TRBJ1-1; unclear D gene. This CDR3 spans 13 amino acids. Germline loops: CDR1 SEHNR, CDR2 FQNEAQ (reference sequence). With 2 bases removed from V and 1 base from J, the gap between germline ends came to 5 bases. CDR3 protein: CASSLIPNTEAFF. Here the CDR3 DNA reads TGTGCCAGCAGCTTAATTCCGAACACTGAAGCTTTCTTT.

There are a few counts of this clonotype. CDR3 DNA: TGCGCCAGCAGGAGCTGGGGCCTTGGGGCCAACGTCCTGACTTTC. Translation gives CASRSWGLGANVLTF. The V gene is TRBV23-1, the J gene TRBJ2-6; D is possibly TRBD1 (5 bases). TRBV23-1 is identified as an open reading frame with a role that is uncertain. This CDR3 has 15 amino acids. V dropped 6 bases and J dropped 3 bases, with 12 bases sitting between them.

This clonotype was counted only a few times. CDR3 in amino acids: CASSWGGVGNTIYF. The CDR3 nucleotides are TGTGCCAGCAGCTGGGGGGGAGTTGGAAACACCATATATTTT. This chain connects TRBV7-2 to TRBJ1-3; TRBD1 might be the D (5 bases). The germline gives CDR1 SGHTA, CDR2 FQGNSA. V dropped 4 bases and J dropped 3 bases, with 10 bases sitting between them. This CDR3 comprises 14 residues.

The rearrangement joins TRBV7-2 to TRBJ2-3; 8 positions match TRBD2. The CDR3 extends over 16 amino acids. J was trimmed by 2 bases and V by 5 bases; bases with no gene match: 9. Looked up from germline, CDR1 is SGHTA and CDR2 is FQGNSA. The CDR3 nucleotides read TGTGCCAGCAGCCCCGATCGGGGGGGGATCACAGATACGCAGTATTTT. This gives the protein CASSPDRGGITDTQYF.

The rearrangement links TRBV7-9 to TRBJ1-2; D is unclear. This CDR3 is 14 amino acids long. V lost 6 bases and J 2 bases, leaving 13 bases between the germline ends. Per the germline V gene, CDR1 is SEHNR and CDR2 is FQNEAQ (reference sequence). The chain's CDR3 is CASSSQPGNYGYTF. Here the CDR3 DNA reads TGTGCCAGCAGTTCTCAGCCGGGGAACTATGGCTACACCTTC.

Ten or more counts support this clonotype. The gene calls are TRBV7-9 and TRBJ2-3; 8 bases line up with TRBD2. J lost 6 bases, V lost 3 bases, and 2 bases had no gene match. The germline gives CDR1 SEHNR, CDR2 FQNEAQ (reference sequence). This CDR3 has 13 residues. The CDR3 region has the DNA TGTGCCAGCAGCTTCACTAGCGGCGATACGCAGTATTTT. It encodes CASSFTSGDTQYF.

This clonotype has only a few counts. The rearrangement links TRBV4-3 to TRBJ2-1; the match to TRBD1 covers 8 bases. V lost 1 base and J lost 7; bases outside the gene matches: 9. Per the germline V gene, CDR1 is LGHNA and CDR2 is YSLEER. The CDR3 has 16 amino acids. Here the CDR3 reads CASSQAPPGQVNEQFF. CDR3 nucleotides: TGCGCCAGCAGCCAAGCCCCCCCGGGACAGGTAAATGAGCAGTTCTTC.

The chain joins TRBV2 to TRBJ2-7, with D uncertain. CDR3 size: 11 residues. CDR1 SNHLY and CDR2 FYNNEI come from the germline V gene. Trimming removed 2 bases at V and 4 bases at J, with 3 bases between. This CDR3 is CASSEYYEQYF. The CDR3 DNA follows: TGTGCCAGCAGTGAATATTACGAGCAGTACTTC.

This clonotype came up a few times. CDR3 coding DNA: TGTGCCACCAGTGAGGGTCATGGGCCCCAGCATTTT. Amino acids: CATSEGHGPQHF. This chain connects TRBV24-1 to TRBJ1-5; no firm D call. Between the trimmed V and J ends, which lost 4 bases and 9 bases, there was a span of 9 bases. Germline CDR1 and CDR2: KGHDR and SFDVKD. CDR3 length: 12 residues.

The chain links TRBV3-1 to TRBJ2-5; D is unclear. The ends were cut back, 0 bases at V and 0 bases at J, with 8 bases in the middle. The CDR3 covers 15 residues. Germline V gene data show CDR1 as LGHDT and CDR2 as YNNKEL (reference sequence). CDR3 coding DNA: TGTGCCAGCAGCCAAGATCCCTCCGACCAAGAGACCCAGTACTTC. Residues: CASSQDPSDQETQYF.

This clonotype was counted ten times or more. This rearrangement joins TRBV3-1 to TRBJ1-1; maybe TRBD1 (5 bases). Germline V gene data show CDR1 as LGHDT and CDR2 as YNNKEL (reference sequence). V was shortened by 0 bases and J by 8 bases, with 7 bases between the two germline ends. The CDR3 runs 12 residues. CDR3 in DNA: TGTGCCAGCAGCCAAGAGGGGGGAGAAGCTTTCTTT. As protein: CASSQEGGEAFF.

This clonotype was counted only a few times. This chain links TRBV2 with TRBJ1-4; D remains unclear. The CDR3 runs to 12 residues. V was cut by 6 bases and J by 8 bases, with 10 bases left in between. Germline assignment: CDR1 SNHLY and CDR2 FYNNEI. CDR3 nucleotides: TGTGCCAGCAGGTCGGTTGGAGAAAAACTGTTTTTT. Its translation is CASRSVGEKLFF.

This clonotype was seen only a few times. J is TRBJ1-4 and V is TRBV7-8; unclear D gene. From germline, CDR1 is SGHVS and CDR2 FQNEAQ. V gave up 2 bases and J gave up 8 bases, with 15 bases separating them. The CDR3 totals 15 residues. CDR3 amino acids: CASSLRAAFGEKLFF. The CDR3 nucleotides are TGTGCCAGCAGCTTAAGGGCAGCCTTCGGGGAAAAACTGTTTTTT.

The CDR3 DNA is TGCGCCAGCAGCCCCGGACAGGGACCGAACACTGAAGCTTTCTTT. Encoded protein: CASSPGQGPNTEAFF. V usage is TRBV4-1 and J usage is TRBJ1-1; 8 positions agree with TRBD1. J was trimmed by 1 base and V by 4 bases; bases with no gene match: 5. Germline lookup yields CDR1 MGHRA and CDR2 YSYEKL. The CDR3 extends over 15 amino acids.